This record covers a single T cell receptor beta chain. The clone's antigen remains unknown. No quality values exist for individual bases; no much larger clone is one base distant. The data belong to a study of tumor and adjacent non-tumor tissue in lung cancer (dated 2018 in TCRdb). Some background on the complete study: Patients with adenocarcinoma (approximately twelve), squamous cell carcinoma (2) and small cell lung cancer (1) were included in the cohort. Sequencing produced approximately 130 million productive TCRbeta reads in total, an average of about 4.2 million reads per sample. Using bulk TCRbeta repertoires from around 15 lung cancer patients, the study set lung tumor tissue side by side with matched distant non-tumor lung tissue. The approximately 15 patients were aged about 30 to 76 years, included 10 men and 5 women, and had TNM stage I to III disease. For each patient, one tumor sample and one normal lung sample were taken, giving a few dozen paired specimens that underwent TCRbeta CDR3 sequencing.

Findings and caveats that apply to the study as a whole: TCR diversity was significantly higher in younger patients, and higher tumor TCR diversity was associated with shorter overall and disease-free survival. A significantly larger cumulative share of the repertoire was made up by the top 100 clones in normal lung than in tumor tissue. The cohort had only 15 patients, and the authors noted that larger samples and more detailed clinical data are needed. Peripheral blood was not sequenced, so blood TCRbeta repertoires in these lung cancer patients were not examined. Neither the sequencing platform nor unique molecular identifiers are mentioned in the methods. TCR diversity (inverse Simpson) was significantly higher in tumor than in normal lung tissue (around 450 vs 150, P = 0.0075, Mann-Whitney U test).

RNA was extracted from bulk unsorted tissue and checked for quality with a NanoDrop ND-1000 and an Agilent 2100. Normal lung samples were distant non-tumor tissue taken more than 3 cm from the tumor edge. Newly diagnosed lung cancer patients without prior chemotherapy who had been admitted for thoracic surgery in China between August and November 2014 were enrolled as donors. Anyone who had undergone radiotherapy or chemotherapy before, or who had another cancer at the same time, was left out of the study. Surgical tissue pieces of about 1-2.2 cm3 were preserved in RNAlater solution and stored at -80 °C until use. CDR1 SGHAT and CDR2 FQDESV were looked up in the germline V gene (reference sequence). Including the terminal cysteine and phenylalanine, the CDR3 comprises 14 residues. Only the CDR3 DNA stays, 42 bases, in frame from base 1. V is reduced by 5 bases and J by 2 bases, leaving a spacing of 13 bases between them.

Library preparation was by multiplex PCR. The listed sequencing device is Illumina HiSeq 2500. TCRbeta libraries were constructed through three rounds of nested PCR with primers (Table S4) according to protocols modified from ARM-PCR. Before sequencing, PCR products in the 200-500 bp range were cut out of the gel and cleaned up using the QIAquick gel extraction kit. Regarding the original processing steps: Reads were cleaned with Trimmomatic, merged with FLASH into complete CDR3 sequences, and assigned to V(D)J germline segments with MiTCR. VDJtools was used to compute clonal diversity as the inverse Simpson's index. In-frame sequences lacking a premature stop codon were counted as productive reads. The raw public data were reprocessed by TCRdb itself: fastp quality trimming at Q25, MiXCR clonotype calling, in-frame beta chains only. Rows are combined by CDR3 protein, so each entry shows the most common genes and DNA. The V and J calls follow TCRdb's processing rather than the paper's. Across this sample there are some 100,000 distinct CDR3 sequences, with roughly two thirds seen only once. Around 20% of the sample is held by the ten biggest clonotypes.

This TCR came from a man aged 30 to 39 with non-small cell lung cancer. The chain employs TRBV11-1 and TRBJ2-7; the D gene remains uncertain. Sequenced material: distant non-tumor lung tissue. The CDR3 region: CASSRRRPPYEQYF. The DNA is as follows: TGTGCCAGCAGCCGAAGGAGACCACCCTACGAGCAGTACTTC.